The source of this TCR beta chain is a study of T cells in Graves' hyperthyroidism and ophthalmopathy. General study results and limits: Ophthalmopathy cases were set apart from stable hyperthyroidism by a 13 V-J model.

This clonotype was detected ten times or more. The antigen remains undetermined. TCR beta CDR3 regions were amplified from RNA transcripts. Using the HTBI primer set, a first-round RT-PCR was run on the TCR CDR3. MiXCR, applied by TCRdb to the multiplex PCR reads, yields one record per CDR3 protein. The sample shows roughly 570,000 distinct CDR3 sequences, approximately 15% of them seen only once. PBMCs were obtained from under 13 ml fresh peripheral blood. The CDR3 totals 15 residues. Trimming at V came to 6 bases and at J to 3 bases, leaving 7 bases not matched to a gene. The germline CDR1 and CDR2 sequences are MNHEY and SMNVEV (reference sequence).

V is TRBV27 and J is TRBJ2-1; 8 bases are shared with TRBD1. The sample was blood. The clonotype originates from a woman in her twenties or thirties with Graves' hyperthyroidism. CDR3 sequence reads: CASSHHRGSYNEQFF. The CDR3 DNA reads as TGTGCCAGCAGCCACCACAGGGGGAGCTACAATGAGCAGTTCTTC.